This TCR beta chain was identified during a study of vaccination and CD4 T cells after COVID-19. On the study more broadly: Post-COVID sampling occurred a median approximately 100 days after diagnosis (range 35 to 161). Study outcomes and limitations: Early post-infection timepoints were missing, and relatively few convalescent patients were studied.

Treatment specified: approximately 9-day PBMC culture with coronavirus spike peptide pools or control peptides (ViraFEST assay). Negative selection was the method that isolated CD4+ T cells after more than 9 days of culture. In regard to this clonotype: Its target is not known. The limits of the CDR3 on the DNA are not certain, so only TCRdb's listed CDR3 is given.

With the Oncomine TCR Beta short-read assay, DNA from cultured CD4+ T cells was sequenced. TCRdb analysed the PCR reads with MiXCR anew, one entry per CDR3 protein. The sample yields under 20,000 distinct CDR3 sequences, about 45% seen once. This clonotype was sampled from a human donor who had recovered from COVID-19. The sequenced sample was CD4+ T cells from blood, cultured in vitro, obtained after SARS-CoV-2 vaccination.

CDR3 sequence: CISVPEAHGAYEQYF. The J gene is TRBJ2-7, the V gene TRBV7-5. TRBV7-5 is reported as a pseudogene. The CDR3 is 15 residues long, ends included.